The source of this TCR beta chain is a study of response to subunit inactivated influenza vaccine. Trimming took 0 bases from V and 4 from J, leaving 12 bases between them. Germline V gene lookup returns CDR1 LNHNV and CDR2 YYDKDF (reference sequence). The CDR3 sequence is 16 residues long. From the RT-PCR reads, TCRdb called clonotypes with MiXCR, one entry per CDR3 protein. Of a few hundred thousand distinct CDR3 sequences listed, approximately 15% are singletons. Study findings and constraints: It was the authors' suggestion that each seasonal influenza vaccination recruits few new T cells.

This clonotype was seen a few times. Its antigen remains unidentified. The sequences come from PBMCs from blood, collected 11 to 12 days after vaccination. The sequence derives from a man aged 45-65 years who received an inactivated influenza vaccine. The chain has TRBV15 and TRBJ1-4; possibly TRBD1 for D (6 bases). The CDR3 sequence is CATSRDRGGGNEKLFF. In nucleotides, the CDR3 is TGTGCCACCAGCAGAGACCGCGGAGGGGGTAATGAAAAACTGTTTTTT.